The T cell receptor (beta chain) described here comes from a study of T cells expressing NK-cell markers. The CDR3 has 22 amino acids. Using the 5' RACE reads, TCRdb records one entry per CDR3 protein without DNA. The specimen's table records 400,000 or so distinct CDR3 sequences. The sequenced sample consisted of blood T cells: a sorted CD56 or NKG2C T cell subset, CD4+ or CD8+ T cells, or bulk PBMC T cells (not recorded which). The rearrangement uses TRBV12-3 or TRBV12-4 and TRBJ2-3; TCRdb names TRBD1, which stays unverified in the absence of DNA. This clonotype was obtained from a woman aged 45-65 years in good health. This chain's CDR3 is CASRTTLWPGTQPPREPDTQYF.